This T cell receptor (beta chain) derives from a study of vaccination effects on CD4 cells after COVID-19. Study-wide findings and caveats: Small numbers of convalescent patients limited the study. It also lacked early post-infection timepoints.

With respect to this clone: What it binds is unknown.

The CDR3 runs 13 residues. Germline CDR1 reads SGHTA; CDR2 reads FQGNSA. Trimming took 2 bases from V and 3 from J, leaving 6 bases between them. Using viral peptide pools, the ViraFEST assay grew out antigen-specific CD4+ T cells prior to sequencing. Culture proceeded for approximately 10 days, and CD4+ T cells were then isolated. Vaccinees lacked prior SARS-CoV-2 infection and tested negative for nucleocapsid antibodies. The culture medium for two million PBMC per well included around 9.3 IU/ml IL-2 and 8.5 to 10 ug/ml peptides. It was on days 3 and 7 that half the medium was replaced with IL-2 medium. Only in-frame clones appear in the TCRdb table, and some are missing; sequencing was by immunoSEQ multiplex PCR. The sample includes tens of thousands of clones, 75% to 85% seen only once; the top ten take 12%.

Sequenced here: CD4+ T cells from PBMCs cultured with SARS-CoV-2 spike peptides, sampled before COVID-19 vaccination. This chain connects TRBV7-2 to TRBJ2-3; D unresolved. The clonotype comes from a human donor who received a COVID-19 vaccine. CDR3 in amino acids: CASSLSYTDTQYF. The CDR3 nucleotides are TGTGCCAGCAGCTTATCTTATACAGATACGCAGTATTTT.